The 23 T cell receptor beta chains below all came from one sample that was sequenced in a study of T cells in localized non-small cell lung cancer. Measured with immunoSEQ multiplex PCR; TCRdb has only the in-frame clones, and not every one. Of about 26,000 clones listed, about 85% are singletons. Sequenced material: peripheral blood, taken before any cancer treatment. These receptors all stem from a female donor over 55 with stage II squamous cell lung carcinoma.

The V and J genes are TRBV10-2 and TRBJ2-5; D unclear. V shed 0 bases and J shed 5 bases, with 4 bases lying between them. The germline V gene has CDR1 WSHSY and CDR2 SAAADI. The CDR3 loop spans 12 amino acids. Here the CDR3 reads CASSESLETQYF. The CDR3 DNA follows: TGCGCCAGCAGTGAGTCCCTCGAGACCCAGTACTTC.

V is TRBV25-1 and J is TRBJ2-2; D gene unclear. The germline gives CDR1 MGHDK, CDR2 SYGVNS. The CDR3 is 15 residues long. With 3 bases removed from V and 5 bases from J, the gap between germline ends came to 13 bases. CDR3 residues: CASSDPGSITGELFF. The CDR3 DNA reads as TGTGCCAGCAGTGATCCCGGATCCATAACCGGGGAGCTGTTTTTT.

Concerning this clone: A junction boundary mismatches the germline segment, possibly from a read error. The rearrangement links TRBV19 to TRBJ1-2; D is perhaps TRBD1 (5 bases). The CDR3 contains 14 residues. The germline V gene has CDR1 LNHDA and CDR2 SQIVND (reference sequence). CDR3 protein: CASRIGAHLGGYTF. The CDR3 nucleotides are TGTGCCAGTAGGATAGGGGCCCACCTCGGAGGCTACACCTTC.

Only one count was recorded for this clone. This chain uses TRBV19 with TRBJ2-2; D might be TRBD1 (6 bases). This CDR3 comprises 15 residues. From germline, CDR1 is LNHDA and CDR2 SQIVND (reference sequence). Trimming pared 2 bases from V and 7 bases from J, leaving 14 bases between. As DNA, the CDR3 is TGTGCCAGTAGTATACCAGGGGAACAAAGCGGGGAGCTGTTTTTT. Residues: CASSIPGEQSGELFF. Variable domain in full (rest from reference TRBV19 and TRBJ2-2): DGGITQSPKYLFRKEGQNVTLSCEQNLNHDAMYWYRQDPGQGLRLIYYSQIVNDFQKGDIAEGYSVSREKKESFPLTVTSAQKNPTAFYLCASSIPGEQSGELFFGEGSRLTVL.

The genes are TRBV10-3 and TRBJ2-7; 9 bases agree with TRBD2. The V gene end was trimmed by 0 bases and the J gene end by 5 bases; junction bases not matched to a gene: 11. CDR1 is ENHRY, CDR2 SYGVKD, per germline. This CDR3 has 17 residues. The CDR3 bases are TGTGCCATCAGTGAGTCGAGTAGCGGGAGTCCCGAAGACGAGCAGTACTTC. It encodes CAISESSSGSPEDEQYF.

The rearrangement uses TRBV6-1 and TRBJ2-7, with no clear D. The germline gives CDR1 MNHNS, CDR2 SASEGT. The V and J ends lost 5 bases and 1 base respectively, with 12 bases between them. The CDR3 totals 14 residues. The CDR3 region has the DNA TGTGCCAGCAGTACGATCACGGAGTCCTACGAGCAGTACTTC. Its protein is CASSTITESYEQYF.

The chain has TRBV7-9 and TRBJ2-1; 12 bases fit TRBD2. Trimming removed 3 bases from V and 8 bases from J; junction bases left unmatched: 8. The CDR3 extends over 16 amino acids. CDR1 and CDR2 from the germline V gene are SEHNR and FQNEAQ (reference sequence). In nucleotides, the CDR3 is TGTGCCAGCAGCTTTGCGACTAGCGGGAGTAACGATGAGCAGTTCTTC. Residues: CASSFATSGSNDEQFF. The full variable domain, with the rest looked up from reference TRBV7-9 and TRBJ2-1, is DTGVSQNPRHKITKRGQNVTFRCDPISEHNRLYWYRQTLGQGPEFLTYFQNEAQLEKSRLLSDRFSAERPKGSFSTLEIQRTEQGDSAMYLCASSFATSGSNDEQFFGPGTRLTVL.

This clone has a single count. The V call is TRBV5-1, the J call TRBJ2-7; TRBD1 aligns across 9 bases. The junction had 3 bases not matched to a gene; V was cut back by 0 bases and J by 2 bases. In germline, CDR1 is SGHRS, CDR2 YFSETQ. CDR3 length equals 15 residues. The DNA for the CDR3 is TGCGCCAGCAGCTTGGTGGGACAGGGTCCCTACGAGCAGTACTTC. Translated: CASSLVGQGPYEQYF.

The chain employs TRBV19 and TRBJ2-2, with D possibly matching TRBD1 (6 bases). V lost 6 bases, J lost 7 bases, and 12 bases lay in between. This CDR3 region has 13 residues. Germline CDR1 LNHDA, CDR2 SQIVND (reference sequence). CDR3 DNA sequence: TGTGCCAGTAGACAGGGTTCCAGCGGGGAGCTGTTTTTT. Translation gives CASRQGSSGELFF.

This clone was seen once. The V call is TRBV2, the J call TRBJ2-6; D tentatively fits TRBD1 or TRBD2 (5 bases each). This CDR3 is 13 amino acids long. V lost 7 bases and J lost 3, with 7 bases in between. CDR1 and CDR2 from the germline V gene are SNHLY and FYNNEI. CDR3 nucleotides: TGTGCCAGCACAGGGAGTGGGGCCAACGTCCTGACTTTC. Amino acid sequence: CASTGSGANVLTF.

The chain uses TRBV28 and TRBJ1-2, with TRBD1 matching 7 bases. From germline, CDR1 is MDHEN and CDR2 SYDVKM. This CDR3 has 12 amino acids. V gave up 4 bases and J gave up 8 bases; unmatched junction bases: 4. CDR3: CASSSDREGYTF. CDR3 DNA: TGTGCCAGCAGTTCCGACAGGGAAGGCTACACCTTC.

This rearrangement joins TRBV9 to TRBJ2-1; D is uncertain. The V end was cut by 0 bases, the J end by 8 bases, with 18 bases between. Looked up from germline, CDR1 is SGDLS and CDR2 is YYNGEE. The CDR3 has 16 residues. CDR3 region: CASSVATGEMGHEQFF. CDR3 nucleotide sequence: TGTGCCAGCAGCGTAGCTACCGGCGAGATGGGCCATGAGCAGTTCTTC.

For this clone: Germline and junction disagree at one end, which may indicate a read error. The chain employs TRBV7-9 and TRBJ2-7; D is possibly TRBD1 or TRBD2 (7 bases each). Germline V CDR1 and CDR2: SEHNR, FQNEAQ (reference sequence). This CDR3 contains 15 residues. The CDR3 spells CASRPRGGDSDEQYF. The CDR3 coding sequence is TGTGCCAGCAGGCCCAGGGGGGGAGACTCCGACGAGCAGTACTTC.

The chain joins TRBV16 to TRBJ2-5; possible D gene TRBD2, 7 bases. Per germline, CDR1 KGHSY and CDR2 FQNENV. CDR3 length: 15 amino acids. The V gene lost 2 bases and the J gene lost 5 bases, with 15 bases spanning the gap. The CDR3 DNA sequence: TGTGCCAGCAGCCAAGAGTCAGGGGACTACGAGACCCAGTACTTC. Protein sequence: CASSQESGDYETQYF.

The J gene is TRBJ1-1, the V gene TRBV5-1, with 7 bases matching TRBD1. Germline V CDR1 and CDR2: SGHRS, YFSETQ. The CDR3 runs to 14 residues. V trimming: 4 bases; J trimming: 5 bases; junction bases outside the gene matches: 8. The CDR3 sequence is CASSTGQQETEAFF. The DNA of the CDR3 is TGCGCCAGCAGCACGGGACAGCAGGAAACTGAAGCTTTCTTT.

The V call is TRBV6-6, the J call TRBJ2-1; TRBD2 agrees at 7 bases. The CDR3 has 14 residues. V lost 2 bases, J lost 9 bases, and 7 bases stayed unmatched. Germline CDR1 reads MNHNY; CDR2 reads SVGAGI (reference sequence). The CDR3 protein is CASSYAGAGGEQFF. The CDR3 coding sequence is TGTGCCAGCAGTTACGCGGGAGCAGGCGGTGAGCAGTTCTTC.

The V and J genes are TRBV4-3 and TRBJ1-2, with D unclear. Germline values: CDR1 LGHNA, CDR2 YSLEER. This CDR3 is built from 15 residues. V was shortened by 0 bases and J by 8 bases, with 16 bases between the two germline ends. The CDR3 protein is CASSQELQLVGGYTF. As DNA, the CDR3 is TGCGCCAGCAGCCAAGAACTTCAACTAGTAGGAGGCTACACCTTC.

The chain carries TRBV29-1 and TRBJ2-1, with D tentatively TRBD1 or TRBD2 (5 bases each). The V gene lost 7 bases and the J gene lost 6 bases, with 22 bases spanning the gap. The CDR3 runs to 15 residues. The V gene's germline CDR1 is SQVTM and CDR2 ANQGSEA. CDR3: CSARDELKGVNEQFF. The CDR3 DNA sequence: TGCAGCGCTAGGGACGAGCTTAAAGGGGTCAATGAGCAGTTCTTC.

The gene calls are TRBV11-2 and TRBJ2-3, with 10 positions matching TRBD1. The germline gives CDR1 SGHAT, CDR2 FQNNGV. V lost 5 bases and J lost 8; bases outside the gene matches: 7. The CDR3 contains 14 residues. The CDR3 sequence: CASSIQGQGTTQYF. The CDR3 coding sequence is TGTGCCAGCAGCATCCAGGGACAGGGGACTACGCAGTATTTT. Full variable domain (rest looked up from reference TRBV11-2 and TRBJ2-3): EAGVAQSPRYKIIEKRQSVAFWCNPISGHATLYWYQQILGQGPKLLIQFQNNGVVDDSQLPKDRFSAERLKGVDSTLKIQPAKLEDSAVYLCASSIQGQGTTQYFGPGTRLTVL.

The chain is built from TRBV19 and TRBJ1-1; TRBD1 matches at 10 bases. CDR3 size: 18 residues. The ends lost 5 bases at V and 4 bases at J; junction bases unmatched: 16. Germline-derived CDR1 and CDR2 are LNHDA and SQIVND (reference sequence). CDR3 coding DNA: TGTGCCAGTAGTTTCCGAGCCGGGACAGGGGCCTTGAGCACTGAAGCTTTCTTT. Its translation is CASSFRAGTGALSTEAFF.

The chain recombines TRBV30 with TRBJ2-3; 9 bases fit TRBD1. This CDR3 comprises 13 residues. Germline V lookup: CDR1 GTSNPN, CDR2 SVGIG (reference sequence). Losses at the gene ends were 5 bases for V and 6 bases for J; bases not matched to a gene: 6. CDR3 sequence: CAWAGTGHDTQYF. The CDR3 nucleotides read TGTGCCTGGGCCGGGACAGGGCATGATACGCAGTATTTT. Based on the CDR3 plus reference TRBV30 and TRBJ2-3, the full variable domain is SQTIHQWPATLVQPVGSPLSLECTVEGTSNPNLYWYRQAAGRGLQLLFYSVGIGQISSEVPQNLSASRPQDRQFILSSKKLLLSDSGFYLCAWAGTGHDTQYFGPGTRLTVL.

This chain connects TRBV4-3 to TRBJ1-6; TRBD1 matches at 10 bases. There are 16 residues in the CDR3. Germline V gene data show CDR1 as LGHNA and CDR2 as YSLEER. V lost 3 bases and J lost 8; bases outside the gene matches: 7. The CDR3 here is CASSHTRDRGDSPLHF. The DNA for the CDR3 is TGCGCCAGCAGCCATACCCGGGACAGGGGAGATTCACCCCTCCACTTT.

The gene calls are TRBV28 and TRBJ2-2; D is unclear. The CDR3 has 13 residues. Looked up from germline, CDR1 is MDHEN and CDR2 is SYDVKM. V gave up 3 bases and J gave up 4 bases, with 6 bases separating them. CDR3 coding DNA: TGTGCCAGCAGTTTTAGTAGCACCGGGGAGCTGTTTTTT. It translates to CASSFSSTGELFF.